One and the same sample provided the 30 T cell receptor beta chains below, sequenced in a study of tissue T cells after allogeneic stem cell transplantation. TCRdb's table, derived via immunoSEQ multiplex PCR, lists solely in-frame clones and lacks some. The sample has some 8,000 clones; about 37% are singletons. Time point given: mouse harvest day 14 after allogeneic transplant. The graft held 10^6 splenic CD5+ T cells and 10^7 T-cell-depleted bone marrow cells. The sample was skin. The receptors derive from a female BALB/c mouse given C57BL/6 T cells with graft-versus-host disease after an allogeneic hematopoietic cell transplant.

Of note for this clone: Gene and germline names: mouse. The CDR3 end lies 1 residue beyond the end of the read and is filled in from the germline J gene. This chain links TRBV26 with TRBJ2-5, with unresolved D. CDR3 size: 13 residues. The ends were cut back, 4 bases at V and 0 bases at J, with 5 bases in the middle. The germline V gene has CDR1 KGHPV and CDR2 FQNQEV (reference sequence). The CDR3 DNA, read in part, is TGTGCCAGCAGTCGTCAAAACCAAGACACCCAGTAC. Its translation: CASSRQNQDTQY. The entire CDR3 is CASSRQNQDTQYF.

As regards this clone: Gene names follow the mouse nomenclature. The sequenced fragment ends 1 residue before the CDR3 boundary, so the rest is inferred from the germline J gene. This chain uses TRBV13-2 with TRBJ2-1; TRBD1 matches 7 bases. The V gene's germline CDR1 is NNHNN and CDR2 SYGAGS (reference sequence). The ends lost 3 bases at V and 6 bases at J; junction bases unmatched: 3. The CDR3 extends over 13 amino acids. The CDR3 loop reads CASGGQGSAEQFF. The part of the CDR3 DNA that was read is TGTGCCAGCGGTGGACAGGGAAGTGCTGAGCAGTTC.

On this clone itself: The gene names given are mouse names. The read ends 1 residue early relative to the CDR3; the germline J gene fills the gap. The chain joins TRBV26 to TRBJ1-4, with D unresolved. V was pared by 6 bases and J by 4 bases, with 9 bases between. Per the germline V gene, CDR1 is KGHPV and CDR2 is FQNQEV (reference sequence). CDR3 length: 13 residues. The covered CDR3 bases are TGTGCCAGCAGCTCCGGGGTCAACGAAAGATTATTT. This gives the protein CASSSGVNERLF. The whole CDR3 region reads CASSSGVNERLFF.

In the case of this clone: The gene names here belong to mouse. CDR3 sequence: CASSLDRWEQYF. CDR3 DNA (partial): TGTGCCAGCTCTCTCGACAGATGGGAACAGTAC. The V gene is TRBV12-2, the J gene TRBJ2-7, with D tentatively TRBD1 (5 bases). The sequence runs out 1 residue before the end of the CDR3; the remainder is reconstructed from the germline J gene. V lost 0 bases and J 7 bases, leaving 9 bases between the germline ends. The germline gives CDR1 SGHLS, CDR2 HYDKME. CDR3 length: 12 amino acids.

This clone is judged medium-sized (0.01 to 0.1%). Genes and germline come from the mouse. The sequence runs out 1 residue before the end of the CDR3; the remainder is reconstructed from the germline J gene. This chain connects TRBV26 to TRBJ1-2; D uncertain. This CDR3 is 13 amino acids long. Germline lookup yields CDR1 KGHPV and CDR2 FQNQEV (reference sequence). V lost 6 bases, J lost 0 bases, and 8 bases lay in between. The sequenced part of the CDR3 DNA is TGTGCCAGCAGCCCTCAGTCAAACTCCGACTACACC. This encodes CASSPQSNSDYT. Given in full, the CDR3 is CASSPQSNSDYTF.

Worth noting for this clone: The genes and germline here are from mouse. The sequenced fragment ends 1 residue before the CDR3 boundary, so the rest is inferred from the germline J gene. The genes are TRBV26 and TRBJ2-2; perhaps TRBD1 as D (6 bases). The length of the CDR3 is 15 residues. V was shortened by 4 bases and J by 3 bases, with 12 bases between the two germline ends. Germline loops: CDR1 KGHPV, CDR2 FQNQEV (reference sequence). The CDR3 here is CASSPRGGDTGQLYF. The CDR3 DNA, read in part, is TGTGCCAGCAGTCCCCGAGGGGGAGACACCGGGCAGCTCTAC.

In the case of this clone: Gene names and germline match the mouse. From the germline J gene comes the end of the CDR3, since the read stops 1 residue before it. V usage is TRBV19 and J usage is TRBJ2-7; no reliable D call. V dropped 2 bases and J dropped 0 bases, with 9 bases sitting between them. The CDR3 contains 14 residues. Germline V gene lookup returns CDR1 FNHDT and CDR2 SITEND (reference sequence). The CDR3 sequence: CASSIGKSSYEQYF. CDR3 bases read: TGTGCCAGCAGTATTGGGAAAAGCTCCTATGAACAGTAC. The complete variable domain, with remaining parts taken from reference TRBV19 and TRBJ2-7, reads GGIITQTPKFLIGQEGQKLTLKCQQNFNHDTMYWYRQDSGKGLRLIYYSITENDLQKGDLSEGYDASREKKSSFSLTVTSAQKNEMAVFLCASSIGKSSYEQYFGPGTRLTVL.

Comment on this clone: Germline and genes: mouse. Read data end 1 residue before the CDR3 end; the end is taken from the germline J gene. The chain uses TRBV26 and TRBJ2-3; no firm D call. Germline V gene sequence: CDR1 KGHPV, CDR2 FQNQEV (reference sequence). This CDR3 contains 13 residues. The V end was cut by 8 bases, the J end by 0 bases, with 9 bases between. The CDR3 bases that were read are TGTGCCAGCGAGACTCTTAGTGCAGAAACGCTGTAT. This encodes CASETLSAETLY. The whole CDR3 protein reads CASETLSAETLYF.

This clone is medium-sized. Gene labels here are mouse ones. The missing CDR3 end, 1 residue past where the read stops, is filled in from the germline J gene. J is TRBJ2-4 and V is TRBV26; D gene uncertain. V was trimmed by 3 bases and J by 2 bases, leaving 9 bases between them. Germline values: CDR1 KGHPV, CDR2 FQNQEV (reference sequence). CDR3 length equals 14 residues. The DNA read from the CDR3 is TGTGCCAGCAGTCTAGCACAAATTCAAAACACCTTGTAC. Its protein is CASSLAQIQNTLY. The CDR3 reads in full as CASSLAQIQNTLYF. Full variable domain (remainder filled in from reference TRBV26 and TRBJ2-4): NSKVIQTPRYLVKGQGQKAKMRCIPEKGHPVVFWYQQNKNNEFKFLINFQNQEVLQQIDMTEKRFSAECPSNSPCSLEIQSSEAGDSALYLCASSLAQIQNTLYFGAGTRLSVL.

Remarks on this clone: The genes and germline here are from mouse. Coverage ceases 1 residue before the CDR3 finishes, and the germline J gene fills in the end. The V call is TRBV26, the J call TRBJ1-5; D gene ambiguous. Germline CDR1 KGHPV, CDR2 FQNQEV (reference sequence). V was cut by 3 bases and J by 1 base, with 4 bases left in between. This CDR3 is built from 13 residues. The CDR3 is CASSLRNNQAPLF. The sequenced CDR3 bases are TGTGCCAGCAGTCTCAGGAACAACCAGGCTCCGCTT.

Turning to this clone: The gene names here belong to mouse. Sequencing ends 1 residue short of the CDR3 end; the germline J gene provides the rest. V usage is TRBV13-2 and J usage is TRBJ2-4; TRBD2 matches at 9 bases. The CDR3 contains 17 residues. Germline assignment: CDR1 NNHNN and CDR2 SYGAGS (reference sequence). V lost 0 bases and J lost 0; bases outside the gene matches: 5. The chain's CDR3 is CASGDAGGGRSQNTLYF. CDR3 bases read: TGTGCCAGCGGTGATGCTGGGGGGGGGCGAAGTCAAAACACCTTGTAC.

This clone was detected a few times. The gene symbols are mouse symbols. The CDR3: CSSRDWGDKDTQYF. CDR3 bases read: TGCTCCAGCAGAGACTGGGGGGATAAAGACACCCAGTAC. V and J are TRBV23 and TRBJ2-5; TRBD2 is taken as the D call from the table, unchecked against the DNA. The read ends 1 residue shy of where the CDR3 ends; the end is completed using the germline J gene. CDR1 is KGHTA and CDR2 is FQNQQP in the germline V gene. The CDR3 is 14 residues long.

Details on this clone: Each gene name is a mouse one. The read finishes 1 residue shy of the CDR3 end, and the germline J gene is used to complete it. The chain is built from TRBV26 and TRBJ1-1; D might be TRBD1 (6 bases). Trimming stripped 4 bases from V and 1 base from J, with 7 bases between. Germline V gene lookup returns CDR1 KGHPV and CDR2 FQNQEV (reference sequence). The CDR3 totals 13 residues. CDR3 DNA, as far as it was read: TGTGCCAGCAGTCAACAGGGGAACACAGAAGTCTTC. Translating it yields CASSQQGNTEVF. The CDR3, in full, reads CASSQQGNTEVFF.

This clone is termed medium-sized (0.01 to 0.1%). Genes and germline are mouse. The sequence runs out 1 residue before the end of the CDR3; the remainder is reconstructed from the germline J gene. V and J are TRBV26 and TRBJ1-6; weak D call: TRBD1 (5 bases). TRBJ1-6 falls under the ORF class, with uncertain function. The CDR3 consists of 15 residues. Trimming took off 0 bases at V and 4 bases at J, with 7 bases between the two ends. CDR1 is KGHPV, CDR2 FQNQEV, per germline (reference sequence). The CDR3: CASSLSGGYNSPLYF. The part of the CDR3 DNA that was read is TGTGCCAGCAGTCTGTCGGGGGGGTATAATTCGCCCCTCTAC.

As regards this clone: Mouse gene names apply. The DNA ends 1 residue before the CDR3 does, and the rest of the CDR3 is filled in from the germline J gene. The chain combines TRBV26 with TRBJ2-2, with 7 bases lining up with TRBD1. Per germline, CDR1 KGHPV and CDR2 FQNQEV (reference sequence). CDR3 length: 15 residues. The junction had 2 bases not matched to a gene; V was cut back by 0 bases and J by 4 bases. The part of the CDR3 DNA that was read is TGTGCCAGCAGTCTGTCGACAGGGACCACCGGGCAGCTCTAC. This sequence encodes CASSLSTGTTGQLY. The entire CDR3 protein is CASSLSTGTTGQLYF.

The sample holds one count of this clone. Mouse germline and gene names are used. Read data end 1 residue before the CDR3 end; the end is taken from the germline J gene. The J gene is TRBJ2-5, the V gene TRBV16, with 9 bases aligning to TRBD1. The length of the CDR3 is 14 residues. Germline trimming cut 5 bases from V and 5 bases from J; bases unmatched to any gene: 5. CDR1 is SGHSA and CDR2 is FRNQAP in the germline V gene. CDR3 sequence reads: CASSVTGGRDTQYF. CDR3 DNA (partial): TGTGCAAGCAGCGTTACAGGGGGCAGAGACACCCAGTAC.

This clone is classed as medium-sized. All gene names here are mouse names. The CDR3 end falls 1 residue outside the read, so it is completed with the germline J gene. V usage is TRBV15 and J usage is TRBJ2-7; 10 positions agree with TRBD2. The CDR3 runs 13 residues. Germline loops: CDR1 SGHND, CDR2 FRSKSL. J was trimmed by 7 bases and V by 6 bases; bases with no gene match: 6. The DNA read from the CDR3 is TGTGCCAGCAGATCTGGGGGGGCGCGGGAACAGTAC. Translated, it gives CASRSGGAREQY. The CDR3 reads in full as CASRSGGAREQYF.

This clone came up a few times. Mouse gene names apply. The read terminates 1 residue ahead of where the CDR3 ends, so the germline J gene completes it. The chain combines TRBV26 with TRBJ1-5; unclear D gene. Germline lookup yields CDR1 KGHPV and CDR2 FQNQEV (reference sequence). V was trimmed by 6 bases and J by 0 bases, leaving 6 bases between them. The CDR3 contains 13 residues. The CDR3 here is CASSLYNNQAPLF. Incomplete CDR3 DNA: TGTGCCAGCAGCCTATATAACAACCAGGCTCCGCTT.

Regarding this clone: These gene names are mouse names. The CDR3 loop is CASSLGGGLEQYF. Partial CDR3 DNA: TGTGCAAGCAGCTTAGGAGGGGGGCTTGAACAGTAC. The V and J genes are TRBV16 and TRBJ2-7; D possibly corresponds to TRBD2 (7 bases). The CDR3 goes on 1 residue after the read ends, and that part is filled in from the germline J gene. This CDR3 has 13 amino acids. The V end lost 1 base, the J end lost 6 bases, and 10 bases lay between the germline ends. Looked up from germline, CDR1 is SGHSA and CDR2 is FRNQAP.

Points on this clone: These gene names are mouse names. The read ends 1 residue shy of where the CDR3 ends; the end is completed using the germline J gene. The chain links TRBV5 to TRBJ1-5; D is undetermined. V was clipped by 4 bases and J by 6 bases, with 1 base between them. Per the germline V gene, CDR1 is LGHNA and CDR2 is YNLKQL (reference sequence). The CDR3 is 10 residues long. The CDR3 bases that were read are TGTGCCAGCAGCCTCCAGGCTCCGCTT. Its translation: CASSLQAPL. The CDR3 reads in full as CASSLQAPLF.

This clone is judged medium-sized. The listed genes are named as in mouse. The read finishes 1 residue shy of the CDR3 end, and the germline J gene is used to complete it. Other DNA sequences in the same sample also yield this CDR3. The gene calls are TRBV26 and TRBJ1-1, with 7 bases identical to TRBD1. The length of the CDR3 is 13 residues. Germline V CDR1 and CDR2: KGHPV, FQNQEV (reference sequence). J was trimmed by 1 base and V by 4 bases; bases with no gene match: 0. This chain's CDR3 is CASSPGGNTEVFF. The CDR3 DNA, read in part, is TGTGCCAGCAGTCCAGGGGGGAACACAGAAGTCTTC.

To note about this clone: Mouse names are used for the genes. The sequence runs out 1 residue before the end of the CDR3; the remainder is reconstructed from the germline J gene. This chain uses TRBV23 with TRBJ2-4; no DNA check was done on the table's D call, TRBD1. The CDR3 covers 14 residues. CDR1 and CDR2 (germline): KGHTA, FQNQQP. The sequenced part of the CDR3 DNA is TGCTCCAGCAGTCCTGACACTAGTCAAAACACCTTGTAC. Translating gives CSSSPDTSQNTLY. The whole CDR3 protein is CSSSPDTSQNTLYF.

Note on this clone: Gene and germline names: mouse. The CDR3 end lies 1 residue beyond the end of the read and is filled in from the germline J gene. V is TRBV12-2 and J is TRBJ2-7; 11 positions agree with TRBD2. The CDR3 extends over 14 amino acids. Looked up from germline, CDR1 is SGHLS and CDR2 is HYDKME. V gave up 4 bases and J gave up 4 bases; unmatched junction bases: 5. The CDR3 bases that were read are TGTGCCAGCTCCCGGGACTGGGGGATATATGAACAGTAC. Translation: CASSRDWGIYEQY. The entire CDR3 reads CASSRDWGIYEQYF.

By frequency in the sample, this clone is medium-sized. The genes and germline here are from mouse. The CDR3 end is not reached by the read, which stops 1 residue before it; the germline J gene fills it in. The chain has TRBV26 and TRBJ1-6, with D possibly being TRBD1 (5 bases). TRBJ1-6 counts as an open reading frame of uncertain function. V lost 4 bases to trimming and J lost 7 bases, with 11 bases between them. This CDR3 comprises 14 residues. Germline values: CDR1 KGHPV, CDR2 FQNQEV (reference sequence). CDR3 bases read: TGTGCCAGCAGTCCGACAGTCTGGAATTCGCCCCTCTAC. Translation gives CASSPTVWNSPLY. The CDR3 in its entirety is CASSPTVWNSPLYF.

This clone has only one observation. These gene names are mouse names. The sequenced fragment ends 1 residue before the CDR3 boundary, so the rest is inferred from the germline J gene. The chain links TRBV26 to TRBJ2-2, with 12 bases matching TRBD1. Germline loops: CDR1 KGHPV, CDR2 FQNQEV (reference sequence). V shed 4 bases, J shed 4 bases, and the junction held 4 bases outside the gene matches. The CDR3 loop spans 16 amino acids. The CDR3 bases that were read are TGTGCCAGCAGTCCCGGGACAGGGGGCGGCACCGGGCAGCTCTAC. Encoded protein: CASSPGTGGGTGQLY. The entire CDR3 sequence reads CASSPGTGGGTGQLYF.

The sample holds a few counts of this clone. Mouse gene names apply. Sequencing ends 1 residue short of the CDR3 end; the germline J gene provides the rest. The V call is TRBV24, the J call TRBJ2-4; TRBD1 matches at 7 bases. The ends lost 3 bases at V and 4 bases at J; junction bases unmatched: 7. The germline gives CDR1 KGHTA, CDR2 FRNEEI. The CDR3 totals 15 residues. This CDR3 is CASSLPPGQKNTLYF. The CDR3 DNA, read in part, is TGTGCCAGCAGTCTCCCTCCGGGACAGAAAAACACCTTGTAC.

This clone turned up a few times. Mouse germline and gene names are used. The read terminates 1 residue ahead of where the CDR3 ends, so the germline J gene completes it. This chain joins TRBV5 and TRBJ2-1; 7 bases agree with TRBD1. The J segment lost 1 base and the V segment lost 5 bases, leaving 2 bases of the junction unmatched. Germline V CDR1 and CDR2: LGHNA, YNLKQL (reference sequence). There are 14 residues in the CDR3. Incomplete CDR3 DNA: TGTGCCAGCAGCTCGGGACAGAACTATGCTGAGCAGTTC. It is translated as CASSSGQNYAEQF. The full CDR3 reads CASSSGQNYAEQFF.

Notes on this clone: Germline and genes: mouse. The read ends 1 residue early relative to the CDR3; the germline J gene fills the gap. The V call is TRBV20, the J call TRBJ2-4, with D tentatively TRBD2 (6 bases). This CDR3 region has 14 residues. Trimming took 6 bases from V and 1 from J, leaving 14 bases between them. Germline values: CDR1 GFQATS, CDR2 STVNSAI. CDR3 amino acids: CGASIWGGQNTLYF. Partial CDR3 DNA: TGTGGTGCATCTATCTGGGGTGGTCAAAACACCTTGTAC.

Comment on this clone: All gene names here are mouse names. The read halts 1 residue ahead of the CDR3 end, with the missing end drawn from the germline J gene. V gene TRBV5 combines with J gene TRBJ1-5, with a weak D call TRBD1 (5 bases). Trimming removed 0 bases from V and 4 bases from J, with 10 bases in between. Per the germline V gene, CDR1 is LGHNA and CDR2 is YNLKQL (reference sequence). This CDR3 comprises 15 residues. CDR3 sequence: CASSQDSPGNQAPLF. The DNA read from the CDR3 is TGTGCCAGCAGCCAAGATTCGCCAGGGAACCAGGCTCCGCTT.

Note on this clone: The gene names given are mouse names. The read ends 1 residue shy of where the CDR3 ends; the end is completed using the germline J gene. The chain uses TRBV4 and TRBJ2-5, with TRBD2 matching over 13 bases. V lost 5 bases to trimming and J lost 0 bases; unmatched junction nucleotides: 8. The germline gives CDR1 LGHDT, CDR2 YNNKQL (reference sequence). CDR3 length equals 18 residues. CDR3 sequence: CASSPRDWGGFNQDTQYF. The CDR3 bases that were read are TGTGCCAGCAGCCCCCGGGACTGGGGGGGTTTTAACCAAGACACCCAGTAC.